This TCR beta chain was obtained from a study of blood T cell repertoires in COVID-19. V gave up 8 bases and J gave up 4 bases; unmatched junction bases: 23. The CDR3 covers 20 residues. Germline assignment: CDR1 SGHRS and CDR2 YFSETQ. Using immunoSEQ multiplex PCR, the repertoire was profiled, and TCRdb retains in-frame clones only, with some absent. This table has under 500,000 clones, 70% to 90% appearing once. Donors were grouped by their self-reported clinical history. The sample comprised PBMCs or T cells enriched from blood (not recorded which). This chain connects TRBV5-1 to TRBJ2-2; 10 bases agree with TRBD1. This clonotype was obtained from a woman between 18 and 29 years old with acute COVID-19. The CDR3 sequence is CASPTPGTGDGRESTGELFF. The CDR3 bases are TGCGCCAGTCCCACTCCCGGGACAGGGGATGGGCGGGAGAGCACCGGGGAGCTGTTTTTT.